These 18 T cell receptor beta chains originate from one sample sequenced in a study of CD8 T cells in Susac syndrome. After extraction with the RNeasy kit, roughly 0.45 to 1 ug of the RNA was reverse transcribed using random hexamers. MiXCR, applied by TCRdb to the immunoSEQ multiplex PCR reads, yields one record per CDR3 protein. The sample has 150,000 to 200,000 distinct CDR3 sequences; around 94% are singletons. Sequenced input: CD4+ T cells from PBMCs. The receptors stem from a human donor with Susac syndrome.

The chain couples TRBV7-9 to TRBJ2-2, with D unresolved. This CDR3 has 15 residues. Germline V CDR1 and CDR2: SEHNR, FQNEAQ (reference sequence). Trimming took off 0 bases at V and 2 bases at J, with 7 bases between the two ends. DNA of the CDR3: TGTGCCAGCAGCTTAGCCGCTCCAAACACCGGGGAGCTGTTTTTT. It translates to CASSLAAPNTGELFF. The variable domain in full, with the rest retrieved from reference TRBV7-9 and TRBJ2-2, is DTGVSQNPRHKITKRGQNVTFRCDPISEHNRLYWYRQTLGQGPEFLTYFQNEAQLEKSRLLSDRFSAERPKGSFSTLEIQRTEQGDSAMYLCASSLAAPNTGELFFGEGSRLTVL.

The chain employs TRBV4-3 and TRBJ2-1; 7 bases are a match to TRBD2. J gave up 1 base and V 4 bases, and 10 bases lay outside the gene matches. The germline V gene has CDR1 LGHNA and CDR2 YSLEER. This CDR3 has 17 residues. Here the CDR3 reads CASSRRGRTRSYNEQFF. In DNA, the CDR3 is TGCGCCAGCAGCCGGAGGGGCAGGACTAGGTCCTACAATGAGCAGTTCTTC.

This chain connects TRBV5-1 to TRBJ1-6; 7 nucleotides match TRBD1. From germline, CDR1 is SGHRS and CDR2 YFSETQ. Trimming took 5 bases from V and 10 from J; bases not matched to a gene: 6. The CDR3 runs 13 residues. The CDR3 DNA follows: TGCGCCAGCAGTCTGACAGGGTACTCACCCCTCCACTTT. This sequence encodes CASSLTGYSPLHF.

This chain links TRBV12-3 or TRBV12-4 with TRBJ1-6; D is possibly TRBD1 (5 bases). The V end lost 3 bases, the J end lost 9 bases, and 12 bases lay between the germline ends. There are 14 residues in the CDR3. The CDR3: CASSFQGLGSPLHF. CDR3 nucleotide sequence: TGTGCCAGCAGTTTCCAGGGACTTGGTTCACCCCTCCACTTT.

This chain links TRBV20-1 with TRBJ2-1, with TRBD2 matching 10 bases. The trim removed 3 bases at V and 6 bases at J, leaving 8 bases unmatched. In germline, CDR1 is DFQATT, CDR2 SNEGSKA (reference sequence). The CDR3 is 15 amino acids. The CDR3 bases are TGCAGTGCTAGGAGGCAGCGGGGGGGCGGCAATGAGCAGTTCTTC. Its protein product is CSARRQRGGGNEQFF.

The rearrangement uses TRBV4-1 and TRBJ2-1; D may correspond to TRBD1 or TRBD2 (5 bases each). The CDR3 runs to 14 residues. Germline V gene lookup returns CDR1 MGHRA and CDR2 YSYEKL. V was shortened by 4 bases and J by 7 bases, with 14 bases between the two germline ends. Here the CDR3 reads CASSRVGVANEQFF. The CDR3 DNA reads TGCGCCAGCAGCCGCGTGGGGGTGGCGAATGAGCAGTTCTTC.

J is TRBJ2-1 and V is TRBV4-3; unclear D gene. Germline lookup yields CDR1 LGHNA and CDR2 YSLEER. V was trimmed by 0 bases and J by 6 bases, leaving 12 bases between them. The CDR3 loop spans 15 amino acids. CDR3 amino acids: CASSQDQRSGNEQFF. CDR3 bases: TGCGCCAGCAGCCAAGACCAACGATCGGGCAATGAGCAGTTCTTC.

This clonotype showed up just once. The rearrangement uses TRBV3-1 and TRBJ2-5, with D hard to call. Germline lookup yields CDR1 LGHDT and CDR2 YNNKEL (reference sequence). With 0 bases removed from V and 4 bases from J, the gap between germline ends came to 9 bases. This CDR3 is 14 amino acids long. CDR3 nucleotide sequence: TGTGCCAGCAGCCAAGATGGGCTAGGAGAGACCCAGTACTTC. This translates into CASSQDGLGETQYF.

As DNA, the CDR3 is TGCGCCAGCAGCCCGGACAGGGGAAAGACCCAGTACTTC. This codes for CASSPDRGKTQYF. This chain connects TRBV5-1 to TRBJ2-5; 9 bases align to TRBD1. V gave up 4 bases and J gave up 6 bases; unmatched junction bases: 4. Germline values: CDR1 SGHRS, CDR2 YFSETQ. The CDR3 has 13 residues.

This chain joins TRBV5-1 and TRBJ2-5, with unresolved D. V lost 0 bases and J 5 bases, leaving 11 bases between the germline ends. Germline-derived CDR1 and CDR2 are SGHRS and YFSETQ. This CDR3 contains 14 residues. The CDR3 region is CASSLGTASETQYF. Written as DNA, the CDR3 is TGCGCCAGCAGCTTGGGGACGGCCAGCGAGACCCAGTACTTC.

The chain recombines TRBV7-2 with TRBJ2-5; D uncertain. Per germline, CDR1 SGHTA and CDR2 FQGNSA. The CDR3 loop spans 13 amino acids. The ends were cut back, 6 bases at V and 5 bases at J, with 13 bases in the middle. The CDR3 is CASRPVMVETQYF. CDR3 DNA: TGTGCCAGCAGACCCGTCATGGTGGAGACCCAGTACTTC.

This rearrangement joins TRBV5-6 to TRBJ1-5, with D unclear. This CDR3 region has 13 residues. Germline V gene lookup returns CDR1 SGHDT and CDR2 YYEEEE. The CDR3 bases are TGTGTCTCGGGGAACGGGGGCAATCAGCCCCAGCATTTT. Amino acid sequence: CVSGNGGNQPQHF.

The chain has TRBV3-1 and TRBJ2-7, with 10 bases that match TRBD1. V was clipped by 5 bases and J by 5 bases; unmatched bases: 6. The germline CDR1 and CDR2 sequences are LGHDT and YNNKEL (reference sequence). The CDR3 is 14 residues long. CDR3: CASSSGTGVDEQYF. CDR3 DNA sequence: TGTGCCAGCAGCTCCGGGACAGGGGTCGACGAGCAGTACTTC.

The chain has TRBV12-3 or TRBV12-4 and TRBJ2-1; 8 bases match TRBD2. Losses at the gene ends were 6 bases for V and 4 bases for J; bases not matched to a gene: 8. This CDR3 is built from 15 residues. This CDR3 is CASRLAGGAYNEQFF. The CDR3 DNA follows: TGTGCCAGCAGATTGGCGGGGGGCGCTTACAATGAGCAGTTCTTC.

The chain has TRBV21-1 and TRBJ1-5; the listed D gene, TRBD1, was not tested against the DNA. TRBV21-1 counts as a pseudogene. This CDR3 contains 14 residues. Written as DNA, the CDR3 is TGTGCCAGGTCCCCGGGACAGGGGGTTCAGCCCCAGCATTTT. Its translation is CARSPGQGVQPQHF.

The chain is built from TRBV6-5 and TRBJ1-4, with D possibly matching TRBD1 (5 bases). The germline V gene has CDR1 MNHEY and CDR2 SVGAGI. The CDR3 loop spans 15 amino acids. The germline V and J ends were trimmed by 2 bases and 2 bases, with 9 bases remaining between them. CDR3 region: CASSYVRDTNEKLFF. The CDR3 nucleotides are TGTGCCAGCAGTTACGTCAGGGATACTAATGAAAAACTGTTTTTT.

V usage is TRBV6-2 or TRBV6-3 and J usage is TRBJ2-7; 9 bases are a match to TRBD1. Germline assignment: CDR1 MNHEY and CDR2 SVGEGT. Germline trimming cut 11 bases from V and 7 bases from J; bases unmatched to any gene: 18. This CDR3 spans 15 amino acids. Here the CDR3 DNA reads TGTGCCGGAGGATCTGCGGGACAGGGTGAGAGGGAGCAGTACTTC. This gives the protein CAGGSAGQGEREQYF.

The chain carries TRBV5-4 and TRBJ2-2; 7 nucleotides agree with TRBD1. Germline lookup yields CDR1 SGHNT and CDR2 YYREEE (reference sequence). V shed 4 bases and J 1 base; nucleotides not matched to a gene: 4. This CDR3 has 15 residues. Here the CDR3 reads CASSKDRLNTGELFF. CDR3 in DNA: TGTGCCAGCAGCAAGGACAGGCTGAACACCGGGGAGCTGTTTTTT.